A selection of T cell receptor beta chains follows, all from one sample in a study of post-analysis software for immune sequencing data. TCRdb used MiXCR to reprocess the PCR reads, holding one entry per CDR3 protein. The repertoire holds 700,000 to 900,000 distinct CDR3 sequences, with around 46% as singletons. The sample comprised blood. The origin of the receptors is a girl aged 5 to 17 with multiple sclerosis. Each CDR3 is given with its conserved first and last residue. The D gene is left open where the match is weak. Clone size is given for some rows only: seen once, a few or many times, or a class if the clone is expanded.

J: TRBJ2-7
D: .
V: TRBV6-2/TRBV6-3
size: few
DNA: TGTGCCAGCAGTTATGAGCGGACCGTCTCCTACGAGCAGTACTTC
CDR3: CASSYERTVSYEQYF

J: TRBJ2-7
D: .
V: TRBV20-1
size: many
DNA: TGCAGTGCTAGGACGGGGATTGGAGTTAACTACGAGCAGTACTTC
CDR3: CSARTGIGVNYEQYF

J: TRBJ2-4
D: TRBD1
V: TRBV29-1
size: .
DNA: TGCAGCGGGCGGGCAGGGGGTAACATTCAGTACTTC
CDR3: CSGRAGGNIQYF

J: TRBJ1-2
D: .
V: TRBV4-3
size: .
DNA: TGCGCCAGCAGCCAAGATTGGGGGGTTTGGTTAAACTATGGCTACACCTTC
CDR3: CASSQDWGVWLNYGYTF

J: TRBJ2-1
D: .
V: TRBV20-1
size: .
DNA: TGCAGTGCTAGTAAGCTCAACTCCTACAATGAGCAGTTCTTC
CDR3: CSASKLNSYNEQFF

J: TRBJ2-7
D: .
V: TRBV7-9
size: few
DNA: TGTGCCAGCAGCTTAGACAGATCCTCCTACAATGAGCAGTACTTC
CDR3: CASSLDRSSYNEQYF

J: TRBJ2-5
D: .
V: TRBV4-2
size: .
DNA: TGTGCCTGCAGCCAAGAAGCTGAGGGGTCGCAAGAGACCCAGTACTTC
CDR3: CACSQEAEGSQETQYF

J: TRBJ1-2
D: TRBD1
V: TRBV29-1
size: once
DNA: TGCAGCGCTGTCACAGGGGGGGCGGACTATGGCTACACCTTC
CDR3: CSAVTGGADYGYTF

J: TRBJ2-5
D: .
V: TRBV12-3/TRBV12-4
size: few
DNA: TGTGCCAGCAGTCCCCTGGCGGGACGGTTCGAGACCCAGTACTTC
CDR3: CASSPLAGRFETQYF

J: TRBJ2-1
D: .
V: TRBV29-1
size: .
DNA: TGCAGCGTCCCCGGGACCACCTCCTACAATGAGCAGTTCTTC
CDR3: CSVPGTTSYNEQFF

J: TRBJ2-1
D: .
V: TRBV7-2
size: few
DNA: TGTGCCAGCGGCACAGGGTTTGAGCAGTTCTTC
CDR3: CASGTGFEQFF